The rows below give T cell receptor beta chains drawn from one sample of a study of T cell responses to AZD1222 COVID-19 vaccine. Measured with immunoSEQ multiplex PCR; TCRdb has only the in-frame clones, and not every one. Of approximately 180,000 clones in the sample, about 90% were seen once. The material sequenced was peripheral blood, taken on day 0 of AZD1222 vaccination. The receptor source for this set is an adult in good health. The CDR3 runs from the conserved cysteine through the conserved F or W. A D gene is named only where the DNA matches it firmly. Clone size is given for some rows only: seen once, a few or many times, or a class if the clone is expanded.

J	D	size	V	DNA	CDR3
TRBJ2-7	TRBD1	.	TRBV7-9	TGTGCCAGCAGCATGACAGGGCCGGCCTACGAGCAGTACTTC	CASSMTGPAYEQYF
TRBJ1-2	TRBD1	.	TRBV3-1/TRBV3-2	TGTGCCAGCAATATACAGGGGTCCTATGGCTACACCTTC	CASNIQGSYGYTF
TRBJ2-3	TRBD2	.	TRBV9	TGTGCCAGCAGCGTAGTGGGTAGCGGGGGTTCAGATACGCAGTATTTT	CASSVVGSGGSDTQYF
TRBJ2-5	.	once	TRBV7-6	TGTGCCAGCAGCTTACGGAGGGGCAAACAAGAGACCCAGTACTTC	CASSLRRGKQETQYF
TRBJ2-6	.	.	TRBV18	TGTGCCAGCTCACCACCGGAACCGGACTCTGGGGCCAACGTCCTGACTTTC	CASSPPEPDSGANVLTF
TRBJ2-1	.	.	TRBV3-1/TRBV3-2	TGTGCCAGCAGCCAAGCGAGGGCCAATGAGCAGTTCTTC	CASSQARANEQFF
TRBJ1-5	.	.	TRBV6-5	TGTGCCAGCAGTTACTCGATAACTTCTCAGCCCCAGCATTTT	CASSYSITSQPQHF
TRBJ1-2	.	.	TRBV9	TGTGCCAGCAGCAGCAGAGATGGCTACACCTTC	CASSSRDGYTF
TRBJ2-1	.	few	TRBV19	TGTGCCGAGGGAGACCGAACCTACAATGAGCAGTTCTTC	CAEGDRTYNEQFF
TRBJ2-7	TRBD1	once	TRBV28	TGTGCCAGCAGTAAACAGGGGGCGGGGTCCTACGAGCAGTACTTC	CASSKQGAGSYEQYF
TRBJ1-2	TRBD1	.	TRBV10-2	TGCGCCAGCACCCGACAGGGGAACTATGGCTACACCTTC	CASTRQGNYGYTF
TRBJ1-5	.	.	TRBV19	TGTGCCAGTAGTATACGTTGGAGCAGGGCGGTTCAGCCCCAGCATTTT	CASSIRWSRAVQPQHF
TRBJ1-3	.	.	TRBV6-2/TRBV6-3	TGTGCCAGCAGTTACGAGAGGGTGAGAGGAAACACCATATATTTT	CASSYERVRGNTIYF
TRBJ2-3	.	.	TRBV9	TGTGCCAGCAGCGGGTTAGATGATACGCAGTATTTT	CASSGLDDTQYF
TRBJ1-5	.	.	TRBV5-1	TGCGCCAGCAGCTTGGAGGGGGGCAGGAATCAGCCCCAGCATTTT	CASSLEGGRNQPQHF
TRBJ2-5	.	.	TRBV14	TGTGCCAGCAGCCAAGTTGCGCTCGGGGAGACCCAGTACTTC	CASSQVALGETQYF
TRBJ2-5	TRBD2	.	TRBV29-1	TGCAGCGTTGAACCTCTCCCCAGAGCGGGAAGTGTGGTTGAGACCCAGTACTTC	CSVEPLPRAGSVVETQYF
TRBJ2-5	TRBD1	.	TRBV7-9	TGTGCCAGCAGCGCGGGACAGGGGGTTTGGGAGACCCAGTACTTC	CASSAGQGVWETQYF
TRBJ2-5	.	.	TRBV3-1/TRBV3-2	TGTGCCAGCAGCCAAGGGGGGCTAGCCGCGGTTCAAGAGACCCAGTACTTC	CASSQGGLAAVQETQYF
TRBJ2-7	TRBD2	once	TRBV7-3	TGTGCCAGCAGCTTAGGGACTATAGGGGAGCAGTACTTC	CASSLGTIGEQYF
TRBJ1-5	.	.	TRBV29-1	TGCAGCGTTGAAGACCCCACCGAGACCCCTCAGCCCCAGCATTTT	CSVEDPTETPQPQHF
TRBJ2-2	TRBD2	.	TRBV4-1	TGCGCCAGCGCGGGGCTAGCGGGGGCCGGGGAGCTGTTTTTT	CASAGLAGAGELFF
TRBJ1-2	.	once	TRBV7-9	TGTGCCAGCAGCTTAGTACAGCTCTATGGCTACACCTTC	CASSLVQLYGYTF
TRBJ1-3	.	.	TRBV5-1	TGCGCCAGCAGCTTGCCAGCCCCTGGAAACACCATATATTTT	CASSLPAPGNTIYF
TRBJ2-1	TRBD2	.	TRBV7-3	TGTGCCAGCAGCTCGAGACTAGCGGGGATCAATGAGCAGTTCTTC	CASSSRLAGINEQFF
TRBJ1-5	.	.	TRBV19	TGTGCCAGTAGTATGTCGAGGGGCAATCAGCCCCAGCATTTT	CASSMSRGNQPQHF
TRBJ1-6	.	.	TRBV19	TGTGCCAGTAGTATAGACTTGGGGGCCCAAGGTTTACTCCACTTT	CASSIDLGAQGLLHF
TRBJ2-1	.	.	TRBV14	TGTGCCAGCAGCCAAAGCCAGAGGTTAGCCAATGAGCAGTTCTTC	CASSQSQRLANEQFF
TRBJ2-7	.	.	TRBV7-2	TGTGCCAGCAACCCGACAGGCGCCTTAAGGGAGCAGTACTTC	CASNPTGALREQYF
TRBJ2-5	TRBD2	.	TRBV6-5	TGTGCCAGCAGACTAGCTCGGGGGGTGACCCAGTACTTC	CASRLARGVTQYF
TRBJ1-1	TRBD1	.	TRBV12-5	TGTGCTAGTGGTTTTCTGCAGGGGGCTGGGACTGAAGCTTTCTTT	CASGFLQGAGTEAFF
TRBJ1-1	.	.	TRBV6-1	TGTGCCAGCAGTGAATTCAGTCAGGGGATTGCTTTCTTT	CASSEFSQGIAFF
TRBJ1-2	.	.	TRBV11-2	TGTGCCAGCAGTCCCATTGGGGACTATGGCTACACCTTC	CASSPIGDYGYTF
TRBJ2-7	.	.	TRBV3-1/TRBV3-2	TGTGCCAGCGTGGACAGTGGCTCCTACGAGCAGTACTTC	CASVDSGSYEQYF
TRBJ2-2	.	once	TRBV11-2	TGTGCCAGCAGCCGCAGGGTGGGGCCCACCGGGGAGCTGTTTTTT	CASSRRVGPTGELFF
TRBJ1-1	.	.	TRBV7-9	TGTGCCAGCAGCTTATTTCCGGAGAACACTGAAGCTTTCTTT	CASSLFPENTEAFF
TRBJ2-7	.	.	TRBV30	TGTGCCTGGAGTGTAAGTTTCTCATACAACTACGAGCAGTACTTC	CAWSVSFSYNYEQYF